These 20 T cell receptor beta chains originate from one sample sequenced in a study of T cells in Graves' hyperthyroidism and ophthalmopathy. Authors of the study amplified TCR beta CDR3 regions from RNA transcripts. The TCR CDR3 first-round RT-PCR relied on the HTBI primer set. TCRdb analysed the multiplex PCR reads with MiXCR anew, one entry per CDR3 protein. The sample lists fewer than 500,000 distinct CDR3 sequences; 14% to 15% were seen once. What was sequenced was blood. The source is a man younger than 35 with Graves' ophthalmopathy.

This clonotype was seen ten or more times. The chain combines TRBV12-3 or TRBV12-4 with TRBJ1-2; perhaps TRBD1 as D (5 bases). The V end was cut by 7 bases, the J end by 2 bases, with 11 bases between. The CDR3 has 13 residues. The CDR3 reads CASTGTGNYGYTF. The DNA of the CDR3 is TGTGCCAGCACCGGGACGGGAAACTATGGCTACACCTTC.

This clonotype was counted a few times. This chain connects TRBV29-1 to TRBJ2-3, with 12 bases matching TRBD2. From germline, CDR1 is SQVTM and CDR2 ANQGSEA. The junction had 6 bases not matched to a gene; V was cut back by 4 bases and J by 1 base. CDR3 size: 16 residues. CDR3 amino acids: CSVVLTSGGGTDTQYF. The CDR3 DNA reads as TGCAGCGTTGTTCTGACTAGCGGGGGAGGCACAGATACGCAGTATTTT.

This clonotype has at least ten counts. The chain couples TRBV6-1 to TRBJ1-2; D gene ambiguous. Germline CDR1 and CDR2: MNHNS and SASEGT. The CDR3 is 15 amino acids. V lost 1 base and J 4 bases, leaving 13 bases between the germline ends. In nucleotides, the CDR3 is TGTGCCAGCAGTGAAGATTGGGCCGGACCCTATGGCTACACCTTC. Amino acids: CASSEDWAGPYGYTF.

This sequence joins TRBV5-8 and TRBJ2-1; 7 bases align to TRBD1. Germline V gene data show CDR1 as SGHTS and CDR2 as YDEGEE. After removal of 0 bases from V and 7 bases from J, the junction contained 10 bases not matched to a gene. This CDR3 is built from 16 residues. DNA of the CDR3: TGTGCCAGCAGCTTGGGCGAGGGGGCATTGAGGAATGAGCAGTTCTTC. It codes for CASSLGEGALRNEQFF.

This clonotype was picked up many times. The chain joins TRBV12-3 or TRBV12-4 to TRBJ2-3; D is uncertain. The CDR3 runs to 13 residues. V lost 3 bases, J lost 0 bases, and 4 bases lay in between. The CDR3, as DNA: TGTGCCAGCAGTTTGATAAGCACAGATACGCAGTATTTT. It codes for CASSLISTDTQYF.

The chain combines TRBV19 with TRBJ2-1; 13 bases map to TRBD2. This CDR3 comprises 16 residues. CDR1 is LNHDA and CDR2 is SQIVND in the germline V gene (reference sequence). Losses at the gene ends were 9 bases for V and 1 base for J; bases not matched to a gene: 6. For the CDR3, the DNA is TGTGCCAGCGGACTAGCGGGAGAAAGGTCCTACAATGAGCAGTTCTTC. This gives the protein CASGLAGERSYNEQFF.

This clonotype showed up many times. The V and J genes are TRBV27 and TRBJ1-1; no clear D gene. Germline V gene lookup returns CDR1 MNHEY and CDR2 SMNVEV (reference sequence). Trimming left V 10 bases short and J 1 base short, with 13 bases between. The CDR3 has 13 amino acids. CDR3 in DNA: TGTGCCACTCGACTGGGAGGGAACACTGAAGCTTTCTTT. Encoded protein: CATRLGGNTEAFF.

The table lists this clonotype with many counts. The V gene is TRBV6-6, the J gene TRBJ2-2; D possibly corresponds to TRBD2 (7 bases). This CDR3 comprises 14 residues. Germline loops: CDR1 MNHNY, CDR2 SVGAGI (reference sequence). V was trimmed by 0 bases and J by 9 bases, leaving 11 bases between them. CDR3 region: CASSYSPGGRELFF. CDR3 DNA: TGTGCCAGCAGTTACTCGCCGGGGGGCCGGGAGCTGTTTTTT.

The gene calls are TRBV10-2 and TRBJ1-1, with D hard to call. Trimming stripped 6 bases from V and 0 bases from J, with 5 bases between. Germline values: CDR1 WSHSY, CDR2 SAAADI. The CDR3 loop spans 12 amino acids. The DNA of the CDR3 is TGCGCCAGCAGAACGATGAACACTGAAGCTTTCTTT. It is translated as CASRTMNTEAFF.

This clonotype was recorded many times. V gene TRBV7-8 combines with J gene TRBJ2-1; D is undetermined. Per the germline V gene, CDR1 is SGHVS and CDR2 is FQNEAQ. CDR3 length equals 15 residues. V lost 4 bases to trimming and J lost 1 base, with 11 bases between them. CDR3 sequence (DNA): TGTGCCAGCAGCTCGGACGGATCATCCTACAATGAGCAGTTCTTC. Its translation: CASSSDGSSYNEQFF.

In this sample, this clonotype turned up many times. The CDR3 here is CASSYGTSGTNYEQYF. In nucleotides, the CDR3 is TGTGCCAGCAGTTACGGGACTAGCGGGACAAACTACGAGCAGTACTTC. The chain joins TRBV6-2 or TRBV6-3 to TRBJ2-7; 13 bases line up with TRBD2. The CDR3 loop spans 16 amino acids. Trimming took 2 bases from V and 3 from J; bases not matched to a gene: 4. From germline, CDR1 is MNHEY and CDR2 SVGEGT.

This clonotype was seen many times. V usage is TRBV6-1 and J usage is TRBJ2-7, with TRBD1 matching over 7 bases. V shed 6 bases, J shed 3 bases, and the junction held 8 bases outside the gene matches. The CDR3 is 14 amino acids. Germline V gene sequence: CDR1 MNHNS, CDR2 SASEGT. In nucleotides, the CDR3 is TGTGCCAGCAGGTCAGGACAGGTCCTCTACGAGCAGTACTTC. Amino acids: CASRSGQVLYEQYF.

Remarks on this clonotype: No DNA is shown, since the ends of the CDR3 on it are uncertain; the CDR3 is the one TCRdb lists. The CDR3 spells CASSEGPTPYEQYFGPGQPQHF. This chain uses TRBV7-8 with TRBJ1-5. Germline assignment: CDR1 SGHVS and CDR2 FQNEAQ. The CDR3 adds up to 22 amino acids, both ends counted.

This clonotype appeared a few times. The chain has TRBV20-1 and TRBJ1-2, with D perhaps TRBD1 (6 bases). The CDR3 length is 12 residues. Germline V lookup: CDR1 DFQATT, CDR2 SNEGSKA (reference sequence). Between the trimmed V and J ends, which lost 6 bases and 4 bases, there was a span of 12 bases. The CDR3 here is CSAWDTPYGYTF. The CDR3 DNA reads TGCAGTGCCTGGGACACCCCCTATGGCTACACCTTC.

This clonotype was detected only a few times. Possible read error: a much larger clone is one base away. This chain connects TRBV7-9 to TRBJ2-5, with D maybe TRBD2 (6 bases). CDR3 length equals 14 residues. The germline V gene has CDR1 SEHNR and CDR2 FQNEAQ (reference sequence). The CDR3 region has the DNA TGTGCCAGCAGCTTAGCGGGCGGGAAAGAGGCCCAGTACTTC. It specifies CASSLAGGKEAQYF. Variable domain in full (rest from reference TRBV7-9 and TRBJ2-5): DTGVSQNPRHKITKRGQNVTFRCDPISEHNRLYWYRQTLGQGPEFLTYFQNEAQLEKSRLLSDRFSAERPKGSFSTLEIQRTEQGDSAMYLCASSLAGGKEAQYFGPGTRLLVL.

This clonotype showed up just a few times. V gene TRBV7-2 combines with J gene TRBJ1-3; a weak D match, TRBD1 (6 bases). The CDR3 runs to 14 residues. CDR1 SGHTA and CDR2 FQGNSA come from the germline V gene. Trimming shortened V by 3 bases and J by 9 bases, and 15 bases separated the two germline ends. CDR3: CASSFGDGGLTIYF. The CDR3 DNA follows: TGTGCCAGCAGCTTTGGGGATGGGGGGCTCACCATATATTTT.

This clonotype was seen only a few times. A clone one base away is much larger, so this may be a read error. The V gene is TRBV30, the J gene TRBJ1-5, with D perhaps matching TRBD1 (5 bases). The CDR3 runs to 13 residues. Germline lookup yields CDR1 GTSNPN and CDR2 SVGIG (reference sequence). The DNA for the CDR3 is TGTGCCTGGAGGCAGGGCGGCAATCAGCTCCAGCATTTT. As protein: CAWRQGGNQLQHF.

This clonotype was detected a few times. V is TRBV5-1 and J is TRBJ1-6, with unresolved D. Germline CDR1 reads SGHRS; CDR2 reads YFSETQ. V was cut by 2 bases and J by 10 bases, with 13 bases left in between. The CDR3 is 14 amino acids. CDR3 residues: CASSLAGLGSPLHF. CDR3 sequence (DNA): TGCGCCAGCAGCTTAGCGGGGTTGGGGTCACCCCTCCACTTT.

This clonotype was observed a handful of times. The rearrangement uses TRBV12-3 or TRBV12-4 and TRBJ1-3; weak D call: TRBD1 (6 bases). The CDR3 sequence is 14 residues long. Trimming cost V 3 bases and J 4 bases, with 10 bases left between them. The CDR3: CASSLGGWGNTIYF. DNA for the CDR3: TGTGCCAGCAGTTTGGGGGGCTGGGGAAACACCATATATTTT.

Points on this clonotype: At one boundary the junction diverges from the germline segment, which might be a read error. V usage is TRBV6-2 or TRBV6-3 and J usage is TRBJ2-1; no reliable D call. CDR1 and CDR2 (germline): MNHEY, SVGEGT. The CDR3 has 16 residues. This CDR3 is CASGYAADVRYNEQFF. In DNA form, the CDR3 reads TGTGCCAGCGGTTACGCAGCCGACGTTCGGTACAATGAGCAGTTCTTC.